A single T cell receptor (beta chain) is shown here with its context. CDR1 is SGDLS, CDR2 YYNGEE, per germline. Losses at the gene ends were 0 bases for V and 5 bases for J; bases not matched to a gene: 8. There are 16 residues in the CDR3. This specimen belongs to a study of blood T cell repertoires in COVID-19. TCRdb keeps only in-frame clones here, not all; method: immunoSEQ multiplex PCR. The sample holds approximately 380,000 clones, less than 85% seen once. This TCR was recovered from a woman younger than 30 with acute or convalescent COVID-19. The chain joins TRBV9 to TRBJ2-5; TRBD2 matches 9 bases. Sequenced input: peripheral blood. For the CDR3, the DNA is TGTGCCAGCAGCGTAGATGATCTAGCGGGGTATGAGACCCAGTACTTC. This gives the protein CASSVDDLAGYETQYF.